What follows are 32 T cell receptor beta chains derived from one specimen sequenced in a study of Ad26.COV2.S vaccination and SARS-CoV-2 variants. The treatment denotes: roughly 20 received Ad26.COV2.S at low or high dose, single or two shots; a few received placebo; per-sample allocation not given. The investigators took samples on day 63 after the first vaccine or placebo injection. Produced via immunoSEQ multiplex PCR; TCRdb's table is partial and in-frame only. The profile shows approximately 240,000 clones, roughly 90% of them singletons. The input for sequencing was peripheral blood, taken in a trial of Ad26.COV2.S vaccine versus placebo. All receptors come from a person aged 18-60 years who received the Ad26.COV2.S COVID-19 vaccine or a placebo.

J is TRBJ1-6 and V is TRBV7-9, with TRBD1 matching over 8 bases. CDR1 and CDR2 from the germline V gene are SEHNR and FQNEAQ (reference sequence). With 1 base clipped from V and 7 bases from J, the junction kept 3 bases outside the gene matches. The CDR3 has 15 residues. The CDR3 coding sequence is TGTGCCAGCAGCTTAGGGACAGGGAGAAATTCACCCCTCCACTTT. Amino acids: CASSLGTGRNSPLHF.

This chain joins TRBV19 and TRBJ2-1, with D tentatively TRBD1 (6 bases). Germline V gene sequence: CDR1 LNHDA, CDR2 SQIVND (reference sequence). Trimming stripped 0 bases from V and 12 bases from J, with 18 bases between. The CDR3 contains 15 residues. The CDR3 nucleotides read TGTGCCAGTAGTATAGACAGCCAGGTCAGGGGTTCGCAGTTCTTC. Amino acid sequence: CASSIDSQVRGSQFF.

This clone was found once. The chain recombines TRBV5-4 with TRBJ2-5; possible D gene TRBD2, 5 bases. CDR1 is SGHNT and CDR2 is YYREEE in the germline V gene (reference sequence). The CDR3 spans 12 residues. V was trimmed by 2 bases and J by 4 bases, leaving 6 bases between them. The CDR3 is CASSFEGETQYF. As DNA, the CDR3 is TGTGCCAGCAGCTTCGAGGGAGAGACCCAGTACTTC. Combining the CDR3 with reference TRBV5-4 and TRBJ2-5 gives the whole variable domain ETGVTQSPTHLIKTRGQQVTLRCSSQSGHNTVSWYQQALGQGPQFIFQYYREEENGRGNFPPRFSGLQFPNYSSELNVNALELDDSALYLCASSFEGETQYFGPGTRLLVL.

This clone is a singleton in its sample. The chain employs TRBV12-3 or TRBV12-4 and TRBJ2-5; D call uncertain. V was clipped by 3 bases and J by 3 bases, with 5 bases between them. This CDR3 is 12 amino acids long. DNA of the CDR3: TGTGCCAGCAGTTTCGCCGAAGAGACCCAGTACTTC. The encoded protein is CASSFAEETQYF.

This chain connects TRBV28 to TRBJ2-1; the match to TRBD2 covers 11 bases. CDR3 length equals 15 residues. Per the germline V gene, CDR1 is MDHEN and CDR2 is SYDVKM. The V gene end was trimmed by 6 bases and the J gene end by 6 bases; junction bases not matched to a gene: 7. This CDR3 is CASSWRLAGGNEQFF. As DNA, the CDR3 is TGTGCCAGCAGCTGGCGGCTAGCGGGAGGCAATGAGCAGTTCTTC.

The J gene is TRBJ1-5, the V gene TRBV19; D remains unclear. Trimming took off 11 bases at V and 3 bases at J, with 17 bases between the two ends. Germline V gives CDR1 LNHDA, CDR2 SQIVND (reference sequence). The CDR3 has 14 amino acids. CDR3 in amino acids: CAVRSTGPNQPQHF. In DNA form, the CDR3 reads TGTGCCGTTCGCAGCACCGGCCCCAATCAGCCCCAGCATTTT.

The chain uses TRBV15 and TRBJ2-7, with D perhaps matching TRBD1 (6 bases). The CDR3 runs 13 residues. V shed 0 bases and J shed 7 bases, with 10 bases lying between them. The germline CDR1 and CDR2 sequences are LNHNV and YYDKDF (reference sequence). The DNA of the CDR3 is TGTGCCACCAGCAGAGATCCGACAGGAGAGCAGTACTTC. Its protein product is CATSRDPTGEQYF.

The rearrangement links TRBV7-2 to TRBJ2-3, with TRBD2 identical over 11 bases. Germline CDR1 reads SGHTA; CDR2 reads FQGNSA. This CDR3 has 18 residues. V dropped 2 bases and J dropped 0; count of bases not matched to a gene: 7. The CDR3 nucleotides read TGTGCCAGCAGCTTAAGTACTAGCGGGGGCCCTAGCACAGATACGCAGTATTTT. It encodes CASSLSTSGGPSTDTQYF.

V usage is TRBV4-3 and J usage is TRBJ2-2; 7 bases align to TRBD2. V trimming: 0 bases; J trimming: 4 bases; junction bases outside the gene matches: 5. Germline lookup yields CDR1 LGHNA and CDR2 YSLEER. The CDR3 runs to 16 residues. The CDR3 DNA reads as TGCGCCAGCAGCCAAGATGCGGGGGTGGGCACCGGGGAGCTGTTTTTT. Its protein is CASSQDAGVGTGELFF.

V is TRBV6-8 and J is TRBJ1-2; D may be TRBD1 (5 bases). V was clipped by 2 bases and J by 4 bases, with 11 bases between them. The CDR3 loop spans 14 amino acids. In germline, CDR1 is MNHGY, CDR2 SAAAGT. CDR3 bases: TGTGCCAGCAGTTACGAGGGGTCTAGCTATGGCTACACCTTC. As protein: CASSYEGSSYGYTF.

V usage is TRBV6-2 or TRBV6-3 and J usage is TRBJ2-7; D is unresolved. V lost 2 bases, J lost 0 bases, and 5 bases lay in between. This CDR3 region has 13 residues. In germline, CDR1 is MNHEY, CDR2 SVGEGT. CDR3 protein: CASSYDSSYEQYF. The CDR3 DNA sequence: TGTGCCAGCAGTTACGATAGCTCCTACGAGCAGTACTTC.

The genes are TRBV7-2 and TRBJ2-5; 9 nucleotides match TRBD1. J was trimmed by 5 bases and V by 1 base; bases with no gene match: 5. The CDR3 loop spans 15 amino acids. CDR1 is SGHTA and CDR2 is FQGNSA in the germline V gene. The CDR3 DNA reads TGTGCCAGCAGCTTAGGACAGGGGGGGGCGGAGACCCAGTACTTC. Translated, it gives CASSLGQGGAETQYF.

The chain uses TRBV29-1 and TRBJ2-7, with no clear D. This CDR3 comprises 11 residues. The V end lost 2 bases, the J end lost 1 base, and 3 bases lay between the germline ends. The germline V gene encodes CDR1 SQVTM and CDR2 ANQGSEA. The CDR3 region has the DNA TGCAGCGTTGAAAAGTCCTACGAGCAGTACTTC. Its translation is CSVEKSYEQYF.

V and J are TRBV4-2 and TRBJ1-6; the match to TRBD1 covers 8 bases. The CDR3 runs 15 residues. J was trimmed by 6 bases and V by 3 bases; bases with no gene match: 4. From germline, CDR1 is LGHNA and CDR2 YNFKEQ. CDR3 sequence: CASSQPDRVNSPLHF. Here the CDR3 DNA reads TGTGCCAGCAGCCAGCCGGACAGGGTTAATTCACCCCTCCACTTT.

The chain links TRBV5-4 to TRBJ1-1; 7 bases map to TRBD1. The CDR3 has 14 residues. Germline V gene sequence: CDR1 SGHNT, CDR2 YYREEE (reference sequence). The J segment lost 7 bases and the V segment lost 4 bases, leaving 10 bases of the junction unmatched. The CDR3 loop reads CASSPGQRTNEAFF. CDR3 DNA sequence: TGTGCCAGCAGCCCGGGACAGCGAACTAATGAAGCTTTCTTT.

CDR3 sequence: CASSTSGGPGGELFF. DNA for the CDR3: TGTGCCAGCAGCACTTCGGGGGGGCCCGGCGGGGAGCTGTTTTTT. V usage is TRBV7-2 and J usage is TRBJ2-2, with 8 bases identical to TRBD2. Trimming removed 5 bases from V and 7 bases from J; junction bases left unmatched: 9. Germline V CDR1 and CDR2: SGHTA, FQGNSA. The CDR3 is made up of 15 amino acids.

The V and J genes are TRBV29-1 and TRBJ1-1; no firm D call. Trimming took 8 bases from V and 3 from J, leaving 16 bases between them. The V gene's germline CDR1 is SQVTM and CDR2 ANQGSEA. CDR3 size: 13 residues. The CDR3 DNA follows: TGCAGCACTCGCTCCCGGGAATACACTGAAGCTTTCTTT. It specifies CSTRSREYTEAFF.

This clone was picked up a small number of times. The chain couples TRBV4-3 to TRBJ2-7, with TRBD2 matching over 8 bases. This CDR3 is 15 amino acids long. Germline CDR1 LGHNA, CDR2 YSLEER. The junction had 4 bases not matched to a gene; V was cut back by 1 base and J by 2 bases. CDR3 residues: CASSQGLGGAYEQYF. The CDR3 DNA reads as TGCGCCAGCAGCCAAGGGCTCGGGGGGGCCTACGAGCAGTACTTC.

The V call is TRBV7-2, the J call TRBJ2-7; D remains ambiguous. V was clipped by 1 base and J by 2 bases, with 9 bases between them. Germline loops: CDR1 SGHTA, CDR2 FQGNSA. The CDR3 length is 14 residues. The CDR3 DNA follows: TGTGCCAGCAGCTTAGTTGGGGAAGCCTACGAGCAGTACTTC. This sequence encodes CASSLVGEAYEQYF. Combining the CDR3 with reference TRBV7-2 and TRBJ2-7 gives the whole variable domain GAGVSQSPSNKVTEKGKDVELRCDPISGHTALYWYRQSLGQGLEFLIYFQGNSAPDKSGLPSDRFSAERTGGSVSTLTIQRTQQEDSAVYLCASSLVGEAYEQYFGPGTRLTVT.

The gene calls are TRBV7-9 and TRBJ2-1; the D is unclear. Germline V gene lookup returns CDR1 SEHNR and CDR2 FQNEAQ (reference sequence). Trimming shortened V by 5 bases and J by 9 bases, and 8 bases separated the two germline ends. The CDR3 totals 11 residues. The CDR3 protein is CASSLFGEQFF. In DNA form, the CDR3 reads TGTGCCAGCAGCCTCTTCGGTGAGCAGTTCTTC.

V and J are TRBV4-2 and TRBJ2-3; TRBD2 matches at 10 bases. The CDR3 extends over 16 amino acids. Trimming took 4 bases from V and 6 from J; bases not matched to a gene: 10. CDR1 is LGHNA, CDR2 YNFKEQ, per germline. The DNA for the CDR3 is TGTGCCAGCAGCCTGACTAGCGGGTCCGAGGGCGATACGCAGTATTTT. Protein: CASSLTSGSEGDTQYF.

The CDR3, as DNA: TGTGCCAGCAGCGGTTCCCCGGGGACAGAGCCTTTCTTT. It yields the protein CASSGSPGTEPFF. The chain has TRBV5-8 and TRBJ1-1, with 7 bases identical to TRBD1. Germline assignment: CDR1 SGHTS and CDR2 YDEGEE. CDR3 length equals 13 residues. V was clipped by 4 bases and J by 12 bases; unmatched bases: 12.

The chain has TRBV19 and TRBJ2-7; D call uncertain. Germline lookup yields CDR1 LNHDA and CDR2 SQIVND (reference sequence). V was cut by 9 bases and J by 3 bases, with 9 bases left in between. The CDR3 runs to 11 residues. The DNA of the CDR3 is TGTGCCAGCAAAGATCGCTACGAGCAGTACTTC. It yields the protein CASKDRYEQYF.

This clone was observed once. The chain joins TRBV24-1 to TRBJ1-1; D gene ambiguous. Germline CDR1 KGHDR, CDR2 SFDVKD. V lost 0 bases, J lost 0 bases, and 4 bases lay in between. CDR3 length: 14 amino acids. CDR3 protein: CATSDLQLNTEAFF. DNA of the CDR3: TGTGCCACCAGTGATTTGCAGCTGAACACTGAAGCTTTCTTT.

The V and J genes are TRBV28 and TRBJ2-7, with 9 bases fitting TRBD2. The CDR3 has 17 residues. With V trimmed by 2 bases and J by 6 bases, 14 bases remained unmatched. The germline V gene encodes CDR1 MDHEN and CDR2 SYDVKM. CDR3 protein: CASSLRGWRGGQGEQYF. CDR3 DNA: TGTGCCAGCAGTTTACGGGGCTGGCGGGGGGGTCAAGGCGAGCAGTACTTC. Drawing the rest from reference TRBV28 and TRBJ2-7, the complete variable domain is DVKVTQSSRYLVKRTGEKVFLECVQDMDHENMFWYRQDPGLGLRLIYFSYDVKMKEKGDIPEGYSVSREKKERFSLILESASTNQTSMYLCASSLRGWRGGQGEQYFGPGTRLTVT.

V gene TRBV19 combines with J gene TRBJ1-1; 7 positions agree with TRBD1. Trimming cost V 2 bases and J 6 bases; bases outside gene matches: 9. This CDR3 is built from 15 residues. CDR1 and CDR2 (germline): LNHDA, SQIVND (reference sequence). CDR3: CASSIPTGEFSEAFF. Written as DNA, the CDR3 is TGTGCCAGTAGTATACCTACAGGGGAATTCTCTGAAGCTTTCTTT.

The CDR3 nucleotides read TGTGCCAGCTCACCGGGACAGGCGTATACGCAGTATTTT. Amino acid sequence: CASSPGQAYTQYF. J is TRBJ2-3 and V is TRBV18, with 8 positions matching TRBD1. The CDR3 totals 13 residues. The junction had 3 bases not matched to a gene; V was cut back by 3 bases and J by 7 bases. The germline gives CDR1 KGHSH, CDR2 LQKENI. Together with reference TRBV18 and TRBJ2-3, the CDR3 gives the full variable domain: NAGVMQNPRHLVRRRGQEARLRCSPMKGHSHVYWYRQLPEEGLKFMVYLQKENIIDESGMPKERFSAEFPKEGPSILRIQQVVRGDSAAYFCASSPGQAYTQYFGPGTRLTVL.

The V call is TRBV18, the J call TRBJ1-1; D not certain. From germline, CDR1 is KGHSH and CDR2 LQKENI. The germline V and J ends were trimmed by 5 bases and 1 base, with 17 bases remaining between them. CDR3 size: 16 residues. DNA for the CDR3: TGTGCCAGCTCATCACAGCCTCCGATGGGGAACACTGAAGCTTTCTTT. It codes for CASSSQPPMGNTEAFF. The full variable domain, rest sourced from reference TRBV18 and TRBJ1-1, is NAGVMQNPRHLVRRRGQEARLRCSPMKGHSHVYWYRQLPEEGLKFMVYLQKENIIDESGMPKERFSAEFPKEGPSILRIQQVVRGDSAAYFCASSSQPPMGNTEAFFGQGTRLTVV.

The V call is TRBV4-3, the J call TRBJ1-1; D may be TRBD1 (6 bases). CDR3 length: 17 residues. The germline V gene has CDR1 LGHNA and CDR2 YSLEER. With 4 bases removed from V and 1 base from J, the gap between germline ends came to 19 bases. The CDR3 spells CASSRLGGRIGNTEAFF. The CDR3 nucleotides read TGCGCCAGCAGCCGGTTAGGGGGGAGGATTGGGAACACTGAAGCTTTCTTT.

This chain uses TRBV2 with TRBJ2-3; D is ambiguous. Trimming removed 6 bases from V and 1 base from J, with 17 bases in between. The CDR3 runs to 16 residues. Per germline, CDR1 SNHLY and CDR2 FYNNEI. CDR3 in amino acids: CASSRIGVPGTDTQYF. CDR3 sequence (DNA): TGTGCCAGCAGCCGGATTGGTGTACCCGGCACAGATACGCAGTATTTT.

J is TRBJ2-3 and V is TRBV2, with D possibly matching TRBD2 (7 bases). V lost 3 bases to trimming and J lost 0 bases, with 13 bases between them. This CDR3 has 16 residues. Germline loops: CDR1 SNHLY, CDR2 FYNNEI. The CDR3: CASSDGGRSSTDTQYF. The CDR3 DNA sequence: TGTGCCAGCAGTGACGGGGGGCGATCTAGCACAGATACGCAGTATTTT.

The chain carries TRBV7-2 and TRBJ2-7; 7 bases align to TRBD1. There are 16 residues in the CDR3. V lost 5 bases, J lost 3 bases, and 13 bases stayed unmatched. Looked up from germline, CDR1 is SGHTA and CDR2 is FQGNSA. The CDR3 here is CASSLPSNRGFYEQYF. DNA for the CDR3: TGTGCCAGCAGCCTACCTTCTAACAGGGGTTTCTACGAGCAGTACTTC.